This T cell receptor (beta chain) was obtained from a study of Ad26.COV2.S vaccination and SARS-CoV-2 variants. Produced via immunoSEQ multiplex PCR; TCRdb's table is partial and in-frame only. Of 400,000 to 450,000 clones listed, approximately 90% are singletons. The treatment: some 20 received Ad26.COV2.S at low or high dose, single or two shots; five or six received placebo; per-sample allocation not given. Samples were taken on day 63 after the first vaccine or placebo injection. Germline lookup yields CDR1 WSHSY and CDR2 SAAADI. This CDR3 is 13 amino acids long. The V gene lost 2 bases and the J gene lost 2 bases, with 6 bases spanning the gap.

V and J are TRBV10-2 and TRBJ1-1; D is ambiguous. The sequence was collected from a person between 18 and 60 years old who received the Ad26.COV2.S COVID-19 vaccine or a placebo. The sequenced sample was peripheral blood, obtained in a trial of Ad26.COV2.S vaccine versus placebo. This chain's CDR3 is CASSEGDNTEAFF. DNA of the CDR3: TGCGCCAGCAGTGAGGGGGATAACACTGAAGCTTTCTTT.